Shown below are 3 T cell receptor beta chains from a single sample sequenced in a study of cytomegalovirus exposure and HLA in healthy donors. The PCR employed 60 Vbeta primers together with 13 Jbeta primers. Using immunoSEQ multiplex PCR, the repertoire was profiled, and TCRdb retains in-frame clones only, with some absent. This table holds tens of thousands of clones, around four fifths found once. The specimen was PBMCs. The receptors originated from a human donor in good health.

The J gene is TRBJ1-2, the V gene TRBV5-1; TRBD1 might be the D (6 bases). The CDR3 is 14 amino acids. Germline V gene sequence: CDR1 SGHRS, CDR2 YFSETQ. Between the trimmed V and J ends, which lost 4 bases and 4 bases, there was a span of 14 bases. CDR3 nucleotide sequence: TGCGCCAGCAGCACTGATCTAGGGGGCTATGGCTACACCTTC. As protein: CASSTDLGGYGYTF.

This clone was recorded a few times. The rearrangement joins TRBV5-1 to TRBJ1-1; D gene uncertain. Per germline, CDR1 SGHRS and CDR2 YFSETQ. V lost 9 bases and J 3 bases, leaving 21 bases between the germline ends. The CDR3 extends over 15 amino acids. CDR3 in amino acids: CATRTEGGGYTEAFF. The CDR3 DNA reads as TGCGCCACCCGGACGGAGGGCGGCGGTTACACTGAAGCTTTCTTT.

As regards this clone: The junction does not match germline at one end; this may be a read error. The rearrangement uses TRBV7-9 and TRBJ2-7; D gene uncertain. The germline gives CDR1 SEHNR, CDR2 FQNEAQ (reference sequence). The CDR3 extends over 14 amino acids. CDR3 sequence: CSSSLVAGSYEQYF. Here the CDR3 DNA reads TGTTCCAGCAGCTTAGTGGCAGGTTCCTACGAGCAGTACTTC.